This T cell receptor (beta chain) was profiled in a study of CD8 T cells in ankylosing spondylitis. The length of the CDR3 is 16 residues. V shed 0 bases and J shed 6 bases, with 15 bases lying between them. Germline lookup yields CDR1 MNHEY and CDR2 SVGAGI. The study's findings and limits: Several highly homologous variants made up a TCR beta motif, and this motif appeared characteristic of ankylosing spondylitis blood.

TCRdb recomputed calls from the 5' RACE reads with MiXCR, one row per CDR3 protein. The sample includes 450,000 to 550,000 distinct CDR3 sequences, under 5.5% of them seen just once. This clonotype was counted many times. What it recognizes is unknown. This chain joins TRBV6-5 and TRBJ2-4; D is uncertain. The material sequenced was blood, either unsorted or a sorted T cell fraction (not recorded which). This receptor was taken from a male donor with ankylosing spondylitis. CDR3 nucleotides: TGTGCCAGCAGTTACTCGAACCCTCCCCAAGGAAACATTCAGTACTTC. Protein sequence: CASSYSNPPQGNIQYF.